Following are 26 T cell receptor beta chains from one sample sequenced in a study of T cells in Graves' hyperthyroidism and ophthalmopathy. There were TCR beta CDR3 regions amplified from RNA transcripts. During a first-round RT-PCR of the TCR CDR3, the HTBI primer set was used. TCRdb used MiXCR to reprocess the multiplex PCR reads, holding one entry per CDR3 protein. The sample contains 300,000 to 400,000 distinct CDR3 sequences, around 14% of which appear only once. The sequenced material came from blood. Source of these receptors: a woman aged 55-75 years with Graves' hyperthyroidism.

This clonotype was detected many times. The chain joins TRBV2 to TRBJ2-7; no clear D gene. V lost 8 bases and J 3 bases, leaving 2 bases between the germline ends. The CDR3 loop spans 9 amino acids. Germline V gene lookup returns CDR1 SNHLY and CDR2 FYNNEI. This CDR3 is CASGYEQYF. The CDR3 DNA is TGTGCCAGCGGCTACGAGCAGTACTTC.

Many counts were recorded for this clonotype. The chain is built from TRBV25-1 and TRBJ2-7; 8 nucleotides match TRBD1. Germline V gene sequence: CDR1 MGHDK, CDR2 SYGVNS. V lost 5 bases to trimming and J lost 2 bases; unmatched junction nucleotides: 8. CDR3 length: 15 residues. The DNA for the CDR3 is TGTGCCAGCAGTCCGGCGAACAGGGGGGCCTACGAGCAGTACTTC. Its translation is CASSPANRGAYEQYF.

About this clonotype itself: An end of the junction differs from the germline gene, which may be a read error. The CDR3 here is CASTKEQGIFKTFF. The CDR3 nucleotides read TGTGCTAGCACAAAAGAACAGGGGATATTCAAGACTTTCTTT. The genes are TRBV7-7 and TRBJ1-1, with TRBD1 matching 7 bases. The CDR3 is made up of 14 amino acids. Per germline, CDR1 SSHAT and CDR2 FNYEAQ (reference sequence).

This clonotype was detected only a few times. The J gene is TRBJ1-1, the V gene TRBV6-1; TRBD1 agrees at 7 bases. V shed 7 bases, J shed 2 bases, and the junction held 7 bases outside the gene matches. This CDR3 spans 14 amino acids. Germline V lookup: CDR1 MNHNS, CDR2 SASEGT. The CDR3 region has the DNA TGTGCCAGCACGAACGGACAGGTCAACACTGAAGCTTTCTTT. Amino acid sequence: CASTNGQVNTEAFF.

The chain combines TRBV7-2 with TRBJ2-2; TRBD2 aligns across 8 bases. Germline assignment: CDR1 SGHTA and CDR2 FQGNSA. There are 19 residues in the CDR3. V lost 5 bases, J lost 5 bases, and 19 bases stayed unmatched. The CDR3 region is CASSRERERITVRTGELFF. The CDR3 nucleotides read TGTGCCAGCAGCCGCGAGCGGGAGAGAATCACCGTAAGGACCGGGGAGCTGTTTTTT. Variable domain in full (rest from reference TRBV7-2 and TRBJ2-2): GAGVSQSPSNKVTEKGKDVELRCDPISGHTALYWYRQSLGQGLEFLIYFQGNSAPDKSGLPSDRFSAERTGGSVSTLTIQRTQQEDSAVYLCASSRERERITVRTGELFFGEGSRLTVL.

This clonotype was found many times. The chain combines TRBV19 with TRBJ1-1; D gene uncertain. The CDR3 contains 13 residues. Trimming took off 2 bases at V and 0 bases at J, with 4 bases between the two ends. Germline V lookup: CDR1 LNHDA, CDR2 SQIVND (reference sequence). The CDR3 nucleotides read TGTGCCAGTAGTATAAAAGTGAACACTGAAGCTTTCTTT. It encodes CASSIKVNTEAFF. Looking up the rest from reference TRBV19 and TRBJ1-1 gives the full variable domain: DGGITQSPKYLFRKEGQNVTLSCEQNLNHDAMYWYRQDPGQGLRLIYYSQIVNDFQKGDIAEGYSVSREKKESFPLTVTSAQKNPTAFYLCASSIKVNTEAFFGQGTRLTVV.

This clonotype was picked up a small number of times. This chain joins TRBV4-1 and TRBJ1-1; a possible D gene is TRBD1 (6 bases). This CDR3 is 17 amino acids long. CDR1 and CDR2 from the germline V gene are MGHRA and YSYEKL. V was shortened by 2 bases and J by 0 bases, with 16 bases between the two germline ends. The CDR3 spells CASSQYFRTDMNTEAFF. The CDR3 nucleotides are TGCGCCAGCAGCCAATATTTTCGGACAGACATGAACACTGAAGCTTTCTTT.

As to this clonotype: A read error may be the cause here, since a much bigger clone is one base away. This CDR3 reads CASGLGLAGLETQYF. The DNA of the CDR3 is TGTGCCAGCGGTTTAGGTCTAGCGGGACTCGAGACCCAGTACTTC. The chain joins TRBV27 to TRBJ2-5, with 9 bases matching TRBD2. Germline-derived CDR1 and CDR2 are MNHEY and SMNVEV (reference sequence). This CDR3 comprises 15 residues.

In this sample, this clonotype turned up many times. The chain couples TRBV3-1 to TRBJ1-2, with a tentative D call TRBD1 (5 bases). The V end was cut by 0 bases, the J end by 7 bases, with 15 bases between. CDR1 LGHDT and CDR2 YNNKEL come from the germline V gene (reference sequence). The CDR3 is made up of 15 amino acids. CDR3 coding DNA: TGTGCCAGCAGCCAAGATGCGGCCCAGGGCCGTGGCTACACCTTC. This gives the protein CASSQDAAQGRGYTF. The whole variable domain, filled in from reference TRBV3-1 and TRBJ1-2, reads DTAVSQTPKYLVTQMGNDKSIKCEQNLGHDTMYWYKQDSKKFLKIMFSYNNKELIINETVPNRFSPKSPDKAHLNLHINSLELGDSAVYFCASSQDAAQGRGYTFGSGTRLTVV.

This clonotype occurred many times. The rearrangement uses TRBV27 and TRBJ2-7, with D perhaps TRBD1 (5 bases). This CDR3 has 14 residues. CDR1 is MNHEY and CDR2 is SMNVEV in the germline V gene (reference sequence). V lost 4 bases, J lost 3 bases, and 13 bases lay in between. This CDR3 reads CASSYRRQGYEQYF. The CDR3 region has the DNA TGTGCCAGCAGTTACCGGCGGCAGGGCTACGAGCAGTACTTC.

The V call is TRBV3-1, the J call TRBJ1-2, with 8 nucleotides matching TRBD1. With V trimmed by 0 bases and J by 0 bases, 6 bases remained unmatched. Germline CDR1 reads LGHDT; CDR2 reads YNNKEL (reference sequence). The CDR3 runs 17 residues. CDR3: CASSQDLGTGANYGYTF. The CDR3, as DNA: TGTGCCAGCAGCCAAGATTTAGGGACAGGAGCTAACTATGGCTACACCTTC.

This clonotype has only a few counts. The chain couples TRBV6-1 to TRBJ1-1; 8 positions match TRBD1. CDR3 length: 15 amino acids. CDR1 is MNHNS, CDR2 SASEGT, per germline. V lost 5 bases and J lost 7; bases outside the gene matches: 12. CDR3 residues: CASSYTRTGFDEAFF. CDR3 nucleotide sequence: TGTGCCAGCAGTTATACCCGGACAGGGTTTGATGAAGCTTTCTTT.

Ten or more counts support this clonotype. The CDR3 reads CASSFLNQPQHF. The CDR3 nucleotides are TGTGCCAGCAGTTTTTTAAATCAGCCCCAGCATTTT. The rearrangement links TRBV12-3 or TRBV12-4 to TRBJ1-5; D is ambiguous. The V and J ends lost 3 bases and 4 bases respectively, with 4 bases between them. The CDR3 is 12 amino acids.

The rearrangement uses TRBV5-1 and TRBJ2-5; TRBD2 matches at 13 bases. After removal of 0 bases from V and 4 bases from J, the junction contained 6 bases not matched to a gene. CDR1 SGHRS and CDR2 YFSETQ come from the germline V gene. The CDR3 length is 17 residues. CDR3 DNA sequence: TGCGCCAGCAGCTTGGGACGGACTAGCGGGAGCTTAGAGACCCAGTACTTC. Translation gives CASSLGRTSGSLETQYF.

This clonotype came up many times. This chain joins TRBV6-2 or TRBV6-3 and TRBJ2-5; D might be TRBD1 (6 bases). V was cut by 5 bases and J by 1 base, with 14 bases left in between. Germline CDR1 MNHEY, CDR2 SVGEGT. CDR3 length equals 15 residues. CDR3: CASSTGIGAQETQYF. The CDR3 DNA sequence: TGTGCCAGCAGTACAGGGATAGGTGCCCAAGAGACCCAGTACTTC.

This clonotype occurred a few times. The CDR3 nucleotides are TGTGCCAGCAGTTACTTGGGTACAGAGACCCAGTACTTC. Translating it yields CASSYLGTETQYF. The V call is TRBV6-1, the J call TRBJ2-5; no clear D gene. Per the germline V gene, CDR1 is MNHNS and CDR2 is SASEGT. CDR3 length: 13 residues. The germline V and J ends were trimmed by 5 bases and 4 bases, with 11 bases remaining between them.

This clonotype was picked up a small number of times. The V gene is TRBV7-2, the J gene TRBJ2-5; 11 bases fit TRBD2. V shed 5 bases, J shed 0 bases, and the junction held 8 bases outside the gene matches. The CDR3 runs 17 residues. Germline V CDR1 and CDR2: SGHTA, FQGNSA. CDR3: CASSRLAGKVYQETQYF. The CDR3 nucleotides read TGTGCCAGCAGCCGACTAGCGGGAAAAGTGTACCAAGAGACCCAGTACTTC.

There are many counts of this clonotype. This rearrangement joins TRBV11-1 to TRBJ2-2; 7 bases match TRBD2. Per the germline V gene, CDR1 is SGHAT and CDR2 is FQDESV (reference sequence). The V segment lost 5 bases and the J segment 0 bases; nucleotides outside the gene matches: 3. The CDR3 has 15 residues. Here the CDR3 DNA reads TGTGCCAGCAGCCTTAGCGGGCCGAACACCGGGGAGCTGTTTTTT. This translates into CASSLSGPNTGELFF.

The table lists this clonotype with a few counts. This sequence joins TRBV19 and TRBJ2-1; TRBD2 might be the D (5 bases). CDR3 length equals 15 residues. Germline V gene lookup returns CDR1 LNHDA and CDR2 SQIVND (reference sequence). V was clipped by 8 bases and J by 2 bases, with 16 bases between them. Written as DNA, the CDR3 is TGTGCCAGTGGGGAAGGGCGGGCAACCTACAATGAGCAGTTCTTC. This codes for CASGEGRATYNEQFF.

This clonotype was observed a handful of times. V gene TRBV20-1 combines with J gene TRBJ1-2, with D possibly TRBD1 on 6 matching bases. Trimming stripped 3 bases from V and 4 bases from J, with 12 bases between. The CDR3 covers 13 residues. CDR1 is DFQATT, CDR2 SNEGSKA, per germline (reference sequence). The CDR3 reads CSASRGRVYGYTF. The CDR3 DNA reads TGCAGTGCTAGCAGGGGAAGGGTCTATGGCTACACCTTC.

The J gene is TRBJ1-4, the V gene TRBV12-3 or TRBV12-4; tentative D call: TRBD1 (6 bases). V was shortened by 3 bases and J by 6 bases, with 11 bases between the two germline ends. This CDR3 region has 14 residues. CDR3 region: CASSFTGLDEKLFF. CDR3 nucleotides: TGTGCCAGCAGTTTCACAGGGTTAGATGAAAAACTGTTTTTT.

CDR3 loop: CASSLGQGYIQYF. The DNA of the CDR3 is TGTGCCAGCAGTCTGGGACAGGGATACATTCAGTACTTC. J is TRBJ2-4 and V is TRBV28; 9 bases are a match to TRBD1. Germline CDR1 MDHEN, CDR2 SYDVKM. V was clipped by 5 bases and J by 8 bases; unmatched bases: 4. The CDR3 runs to 13 residues. Drawing the rest from reference TRBV28 and TRBJ2-4, the complete variable domain is DVKVTQSSRYLVKRTGEKVFLECVQDMDHENMFWYRQDPGLGLRLIYFSYDVKMKEKGDIPEGYSVSREKKERFSLILESASTNQTSMYLCASSLGQGYIQYFGAGTRLSVL.

This clonotype was observed a few times. This chain links TRBV30 with TRBJ2-2, with 12 bases that match TRBD2. The CDR3 sequence is 16 residues long. The V gene end was trimmed by 3 bases and the J gene end by 4 bases; junction bases not matched to a gene: 6. Germline V lookup: CDR1 GTSNPN, CDR2 SVGIG (reference sequence). The CDR3 sequence: CAWSAGTSGFTGELFF. Here the CDR3 DNA reads TGTGCCTGGAGCGCCGGGACTAGCGGGTTCACCGGGGAGCTGTTTTTT.

There are many counts of this clonotype. The chain links TRBV28 to TRBJ1-5; 10 positions match TRBD1. In germline, CDR1 is MDHEN, CDR2 SYDVKM. This CDR3 has 16 amino acids. V shed 5 bases and J 6 bases; nucleotides not matched to a gene: 10. The CDR3 nucleotides read TGTGCCAGCAGTGGGACGGGACAGGGGTTTAGTCAGCCCCAGCATTTT. Translation: CASSGTGQGFSQPQHF.

This clonotype was observed many times. The V and J genes are TRBV6-1 and TRBJ1-5; 9 nucleotides align to TRBD1. Germline-derived CDR1 and CDR2 are MNHNS and SASEGT. V lost 1 base to trimming and J lost 6 bases; unmatched junction nucleotides: 4. This CDR3 has 15 residues. CDR3 sequence: CASSEGQGVGQPQHF. In DNA form, the CDR3 reads TGTGCCAGCAGTGAAGGACAGGGGGTGGGTCAGCCCCAGCATTTT.

This clonotype was detected ten times or more. The chain joins TRBV12-3 or TRBV12-4 to TRBJ1-4; 9 bases match TRBD1. This CDR3 is built from 16 residues. The V gene end was trimmed by 6 bases and the J gene end by 0 bases; junction bases not matched to a gene: 5. The CDR3 coding sequence is TGTGCCAGCAGACGCGGACAGGGGACAACTAATGAAAAACTGTTTTTT. Protein sequence: CASRRGQGTTNEKLFF.